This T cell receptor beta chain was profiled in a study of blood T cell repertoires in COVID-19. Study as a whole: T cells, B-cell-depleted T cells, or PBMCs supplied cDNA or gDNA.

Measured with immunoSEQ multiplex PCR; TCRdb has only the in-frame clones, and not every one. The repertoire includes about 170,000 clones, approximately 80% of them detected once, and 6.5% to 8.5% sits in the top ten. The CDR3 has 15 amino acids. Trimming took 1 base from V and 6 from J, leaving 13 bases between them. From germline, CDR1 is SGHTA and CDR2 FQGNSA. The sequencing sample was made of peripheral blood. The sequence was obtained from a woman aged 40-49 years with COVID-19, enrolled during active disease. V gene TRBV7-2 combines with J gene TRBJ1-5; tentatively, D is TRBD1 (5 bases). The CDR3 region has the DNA TGTGCCAGCAGCTTAGTTGGGGGGGACGGTCAGCCCCAGCATTTT. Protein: CASSLVGGDGQPQHF. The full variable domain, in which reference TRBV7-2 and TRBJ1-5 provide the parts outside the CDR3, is GAGVSQSPSNKVTEKGKDVELRCDPISGHTALYWYRQSLGQGLEFLIYFQGNSAPDKSGLPSDRFSAERTGGSVSTLTIQRTQQEDSAVYLCASSLVGGDGQPQHFGDGTRLSIL.